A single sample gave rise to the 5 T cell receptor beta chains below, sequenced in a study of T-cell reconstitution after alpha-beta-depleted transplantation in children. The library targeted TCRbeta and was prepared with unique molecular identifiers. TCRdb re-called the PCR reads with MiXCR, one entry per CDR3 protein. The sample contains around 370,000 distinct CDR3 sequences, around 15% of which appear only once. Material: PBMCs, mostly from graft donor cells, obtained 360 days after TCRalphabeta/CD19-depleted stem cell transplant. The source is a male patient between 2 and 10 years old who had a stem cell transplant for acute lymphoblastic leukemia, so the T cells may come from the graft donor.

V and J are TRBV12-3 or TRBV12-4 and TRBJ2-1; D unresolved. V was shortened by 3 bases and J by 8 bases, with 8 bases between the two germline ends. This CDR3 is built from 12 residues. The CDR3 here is CASSFPSDEQFF. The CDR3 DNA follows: TGTGCCAGCAGTTTTCCGAGTGATGAGCAGTTCTTC.

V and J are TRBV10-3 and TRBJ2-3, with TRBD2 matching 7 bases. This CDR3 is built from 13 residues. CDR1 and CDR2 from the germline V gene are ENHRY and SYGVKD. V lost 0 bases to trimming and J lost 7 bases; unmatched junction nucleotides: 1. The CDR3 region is CAISESGLYTQYF. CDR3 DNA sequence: TGTGCCATCAGTGAGTCGGGACTATATACGCAGTATTTT.

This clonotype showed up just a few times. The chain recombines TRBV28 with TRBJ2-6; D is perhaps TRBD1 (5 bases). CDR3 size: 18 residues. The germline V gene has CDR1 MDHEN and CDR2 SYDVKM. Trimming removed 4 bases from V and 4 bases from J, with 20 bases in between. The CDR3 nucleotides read TGTGCCAGCAGTTCACTCCTCATAACAGGCTCCGGGGCCAACGTCCTGACTTTC. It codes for CASSSLLITGSGANVLTF.

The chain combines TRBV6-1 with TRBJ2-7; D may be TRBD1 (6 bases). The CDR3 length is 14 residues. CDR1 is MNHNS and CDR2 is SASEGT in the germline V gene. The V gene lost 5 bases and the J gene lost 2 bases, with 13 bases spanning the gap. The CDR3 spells CASSLWAGAYEQYF. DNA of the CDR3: TGTGCCAGCAGTCTGTGGGCAGGGGCCTACGAGCAGTACTTC.

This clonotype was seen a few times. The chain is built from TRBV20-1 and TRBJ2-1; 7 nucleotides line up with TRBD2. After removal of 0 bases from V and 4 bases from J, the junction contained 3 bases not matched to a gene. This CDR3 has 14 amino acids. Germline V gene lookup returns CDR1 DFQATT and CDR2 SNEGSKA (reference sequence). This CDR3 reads CSAREGRGYNEQFF. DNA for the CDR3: TGCAGTGCTAGAGAGGGGAGGGGTTACAATGAGCAGTTCTTC.